Presented here are 32 T cell receptor beta chains from one specimen sequenced in a study of shared clonotypes between healthy human individuals. Only in-frame clones appear in the TCRdb table, and some are missing; sequencing was by immunoSEQ multiplex PCR. Seen here are a few million clones, 85% to 95% observed once, and the top ten hold 0.3% to 0.45%. The sequenced material came from naive CD4+ T cells from PBMCs. Described subset: CD45RA+ positively selected. Receptors originate from a man aged 18 to 35 in good health. Some clones in this sample may be carry-over from other donors' samples.

A word on this clone: No conserved phenylalanine or tryptophan ends this CDR3, so it is likely a read error. Because the CDR3's place on the DNA is in doubt, the DNA is left out and the CDR3 is given as listed by TCRdb. The CDR3 protein is CATSTFNRSSL. The V and J genes are TRBV15 and TRBJ2-7; the D call TRBD1 from the table was never checked on the DNA. The CDR3 length is 11 residues, termini included. The germline gives CDR1 LNHNV, CDR2 YYDKDF (reference sequence).

J is TRBJ1-5 and V is TRBV25-1, with D possibly matching TRBD1 (5 bases). CDR3 length equals 15 residues. Germline assignment: CDR1 MGHDK and CDR2 SYGVNS. Trimming removed 1 base at V and 0 bases at J, with 7 bases between. CDR3 protein: CASSESRVSNQPQHF. DNA of the CDR3: TGTGCCAGCAGTGAATCCAGGGTTAGCAATCAGCCCCAGCATTTT.

Here the CDR3 reads CASSYQARGSTDTQYF. DNA of the CDR3: TGTGCCAGCAGCTATCAGGCTAGGGGGAGCACAGATACGCAGTATTTT. The V call is TRBV5-4, the J call TRBJ2-3; TRBD1 is a possible D gene (6 bases). This CDR3 spans 16 amino acids. The V gene's germline CDR1 is SGHNT and CDR2 YYREEE (reference sequence). Trimming cost V 3 bases and J 0 bases, with 14 bases left between them.

The chain combines TRBV19 with TRBJ2-1, with TRBD1 matching 8 bases. CDR1 and CDR2 (germline): LNHDA, SQIVND (reference sequence). Trimming removed 10 bases from V and 4 bases from J; junction bases left unmatched: 6. The CDR3 sequence is 13 residues long. CDR3 coding DNA: TGTGCCACCAGGGACAGGCAATACAATGAGCAGTTCTTC. This codes for CATRDRQYNEQFF.

The gene calls are TRBV6-5 and TRBJ1-2; 10 bases map to TRBD1. This CDR3 contains 15 residues. Germline V gene data show CDR1 as MNHEY and CDR2 as SVGAGI. Germline trimming cut 2 bases from V and 5 bases from J; bases unmatched to any gene: 5. The CDR3 loop is CASSYATGGIYGYTF. Written as DNA, the CDR3 is TGTGCCAGCAGTTACGCGACAGGGGGCATATATGGCTACACCTTC.

The gene calls are TRBV5-1 and TRBJ2-7; 7 bases are a match to TRBD2. Germline-derived CDR1 and CDR2 are SGHRS and YFSETQ. The J segment lost 3 bases and the V segment lost 4 bases, leaving 7 bases of the junction unmatched. This CDR3 has 14 amino acids. The CDR3 protein is CASSPRAGVYEQYF. CDR3 DNA: TGCGCCAGCAGCCCCAGGGCGGGAGTCTACGAGCAGTACTTC.

This chain connects TRBV5-1 to TRBJ2-5; weak D call: TRBD2 (7 bases). CDR1 SGHRS and CDR2 YFSETQ come from the germline V gene. V gave up 0 bases and J gave up 3 bases, with 18 bases separating them. The CDR3 extends over 17 amino acids. The CDR3 here is CASSLARGAGVEETQYF. The CDR3 nucleotides read TGCGCCAGCAGCTTGGCCAGGGGTGCGGGAGTAGAAGAGACCCAGTACTTC.

This chain joins TRBV2 and TRBJ1-1, with D unresolved. CDR1 SNHLY and CDR2 FYNNEI come from the germline V gene. V lost 4 bases, J lost 5 bases, and 11 bases lay in between. The CDR3 is 13 amino acids. CDR3 residues: CASSAQRRTEAFF. For the CDR3, the DNA is TGTGCCAGCAGTGCCCAAAGGAGGACTGAAGCTTTCTTT.

The gene calls are TRBV11-2 and TRBJ2-5; TRBD2 matches at 11 bases. The CDR3 sequence is 20 residues long. After removal of 0 bases from V and 2 bases from J, the junction contained 14 bases not matched to a gene. The V gene's germline CDR1 is SGHAT and CDR2 FQNNGV. In DNA, the CDR3 is TGTGCCAGCAGCTTAGAACTCGGCTATTTGATAGCGGGAGGGCAAGAGACCCAGTACTTC. Translation gives CASSLELGYLIAGGQETQYF.

V usage is TRBV28 and J usage is TRBJ2-2; D not certain. The germline V gene encodes CDR1 MDHEN and CDR2 SYDVKM. The CDR3 length is 15 residues. Trimming removed 4 bases at V and 2 bases at J, with 11 bases between. The CDR3 bases are TGTGCCAGCAGTTCCCCTGCGGCAAACACCGGGGAGCTGTTTTTT. Amino acids: CASSSPAANTGELFF.

The chain couples TRBV5-4 to TRBJ2-2; TRBD2 aligns across 11 bases. Germline CDR1 SGHNT, CDR2 YYREEE (reference sequence). The CDR3 is 16 residues long. The V and J ends lost 3 bases and 6 bases, in that order; junction bases with no gene match: 7. CDR3 amino acids: CASSSTSGSIAGELFF. In nucleotides, the CDR3 is TGTGCCAGCAGCTCCACTAGCGGGAGTATTGCCGGGGAGCTGTTTTTT.

This chain uses TRBV28 with TRBJ1-5, with 8 nucleotides matching TRBD1. Germline loops: CDR1 MDHEN, CDR2 SYDVKM. This CDR3 region has 15 residues. The junction had 8 bases not matched to a gene; V was cut back by 3 bases and J by 7 bases. The CDR3 coding sequence is TGTGCCAGCAGTTTTTCGGACAGGGAGGGACAGCCCCAGCATTTT. It codes for CASSFSDREGQPQHF.

Comments on this clone: The same CDR3 is also encoded by other DNA sequences in this sample. The genes are TRBV28 and TRBJ1-2; possible D gene TRBD1, 5 bases. Germline lookup yields CDR1 MDHEN and CDR2 SYDVKM. With 5 bases removed from V and 8 bases from J, the gap between germline ends came to 12 bases. The length of the CDR3 is 12 residues. CDR3 DNA: TGTGCCAGCAGTCTGCCAGGGTACGGCTACACCTTC. Protein product: CASSLPGYGYTF.

The chain joins TRBV5-4 to TRBJ2-7, with 8 bases identical to TRBD1. With V trimmed by 3 bases and J by 2 bases, 7 bases remained unmatched. The CDR3 has 15 amino acids. In germline, CDR1 is SGHNT, CDR2 YYREEE (reference sequence). In DNA, the CDR3 is TGTGCCAGCAGCTGGGTTGACAGGGGTACCTACGAGCAGTACTTC. Amino acid sequence: CASSWVDRGTYEQYF. Combining the CDR3 with reference TRBV5-4 and TRBJ2-7 gives the whole variable domain ETGVTQSPTHLIKTRGQQVTLRCSSQSGHNTVSWYQQALGQGPQFIFQYYREEENGRGNFPPRFSGLQFPNYSSELNVNALELDDSALYLCASSWVDRGTYEQYFGPGTRLTVT.

CDR3 bases: TGTGCCAGCAGTTTTCGCAGCGGGAGGCCCCTCTGGTACTTC. This gives the protein CASSFRSGRPLWYF. The V and J genes are TRBV28 and TRBJ2-7; 9 nucleotides match TRBD2. CDR1 and CDR2 (germline): MDHEN, SYDVKM. Trimming took 3 bases from V and 12 from J; bases not matched to a gene: 12. The CDR3 runs to 14 residues.

The rearrangement links TRBV7-3 to TRBJ2-1; TRBD2 matches 7 bases. The CDR3 is 14 amino acids. Losses at the gene ends were 3 bases for V and 6 bases for J; bases not matched to a gene: 5. Germline values: CDR1 SGHTA, CDR2 FQGTGA. CDR3 sequence: CASSFGTTLNEQFF. Here the CDR3 DNA reads TGTGCCAGCAGCTTCGGGACTACCCTCAATGAGCAGTTCTTC.

The CDR3 loop is CASSPYTGNTGELFF. DNA of the CDR3: TGTGCCAGCTCACCCTATACGGGAAACACCGGGGAGCTGTTTTTT. The chain combines TRBV18 with TRBJ2-2; tentatively, D is TRBD2 (5 bases). The CDR3 totals 15 residues. CDR1 is KGHSH and CDR2 is LQKENI in the germline V gene. V was cut by 3 bases and J by 2 bases, with 10 bases left in between. Filled out from reference TRBV18 and TRBJ2-2, the complete variable domain reads NAGVMQNPRHLVRRRGQEARLRCSPMKGHSHVYWYRQLPEEGLKFMVYLQKENIIDESGMPKERFSAEFPKEGPSILRIQQVVRGDSAAYFCASSPYTGNTGELFFGEGSRLTVL.

The genes are TRBV6-4 and TRBJ2-4, with 8 bases aligning to TRBD1. The CDR3 totals 14 residues. V trimming: 6 bases; J trimming: 12 bases; junction bases outside the gene matches: 13. In germline, CDR1 is MRHNA, CDR2 SNTAGT. The CDR3 nucleotides read TGTGCCAGCAGGCAGGGGGCGCTGGAAGGACGTCAGTACTTC. Translating gives CASRQGALEGRQYF.

The chain has TRBV10-3 and TRBJ2-7; TRBD2 matches 11 bases. In germline, CDR1 is ENHRY, CDR2 SYGVKD. The ends lost 1 base at V and 2 bases at J; junction bases unmatched: 10. This CDR3 region has 18 residues. The CDR3 region is CAISELSSGRMGTYEQYF. The CDR3 region has the DNA TGTGCCATCAGTGAGTTGTCTAGCGGGAGGATGGGGACCTACGAGCAGTACTTC.

The chain is built from TRBV6-1 and TRBJ2-1; 9 nucleotides align to TRBD2. The CDR3 consists of 15 residues. Germline-derived CDR1 and CDR2 are MNHNS and SASEGT. The trim removed 2 bases at V and 8 bases at J, leaving 7 bases unmatched. CDR3 nucleotides: TGTGCCAGCAGTGAAAAAGGTAGCGGGAGCTATGAGCAGTTCTTC. Protein sequence: CASSEKGSGSYEQFF.

The CDR3 spells CASSPEGDSGNTIYF. CDR3 bases: TGCGCCAGCAGCCCGGAGGGCGATTCTGGAAACACCATATATTTT. The gene calls are TRBV5-1 and TRBJ1-3; D remains ambiguous. The germline V gene encodes CDR1 SGHRS and CDR2 YFSETQ. V lost 4 bases and J 1 base, leaving 12 bases between the germline ends. This CDR3 is 15 amino acids long.

The chain recombines TRBV6-5 with TRBJ1-1; D gene unclear. Trimming stripped 4 bases from V and 1 base from J, with 10 bases between. The CDR3 extends over 14 amino acids. Looked up from germline, CDR1 is MNHEY and CDR2 is SVGAGI. This CDR3 is CASSWVSSNTEAFF. CDR3 sequence (DNA): TGTGCCAGCAGTTGGGTATCCTCGAACACTGAAGCTTTCTTT.

V usage is TRBV7-2 and J usage is TRBJ2-7; 7 bases match TRBD1. Trimming at V came to 7 bases and at J to 2 bases, leaving 8 bases not matched to a gene. Germline CDR1 is SGHTA and CDR2 is FQGNSA. CDR3 length: 14 residues. The CDR3 region is CASTNRQGAYEQYF. The CDR3 DNA is TGTGCCAGCACCAATAGACAGGGAGCCTACGAGCAGTACTTC.

The chain employs TRBV29-1 and TRBJ2-1; the D gene could be TRBD1 or TRBD2 (6 bases each). V was shortened by 3 bases and J by 8 bases, with 20 bases between the two germline ends. CDR1 and CDR2 from the germline V gene are SQVTM and ANQGSEA. The CDR3 runs 15 residues. The CDR3 nucleotides are TGCAGCGTTGAGGGGGGCGACTTTTGGGTCTATGAGCAGTTCTTC. It yields the protein CSVEGGDFWVYEQFF.

The rearrangement uses TRBV5-1 and TRBJ2-7; 7 bases are a match to TRBD2. With 1 base clipped from V and 2 bases from J, the junction kept 3 bases outside the gene matches. Germline loops: CDR1 SGHRS, CDR2 YFSETQ. The CDR3 runs 14 residues. CDR3 sequence reads: CASSLWREPYEQYF. In DNA form, the CDR3 reads TGCGCCAGCAGCTTGTGGCGGGAGCCCTACGAGCAGTACTTC.

Turning to this clone: Germline is not matched at one junction end, which may reflect a read error. The rearrangement uses TRBV6-1 and TRBJ2-6; D might be TRBD2 (7 bases). The CDR3 runs 20 residues. Germline V CDR1 and CDR2: MNHNS, SASEGT. The CDR3 region is CASSEQEGGGGLSGANVLTF. CDR3 nucleotide sequence: TGTGCCAGTAGTGAACAAGAGGGGGGGGGCGGCCTCTCTGGGGCCAACGTCCTGACTTTC.

For this clone: One junction end disagrees with the germline gene, perhaps due to a read error. The rearrangement joins TRBV5-1 to TRBJ2-7; D might be TRBD2 (5 bases). CDR3 length: 17 residues. Germline-derived CDR1 and CDR2 are SGHRS and YFSETQ. The CDR3 is CAGSLTIFQEDSYEQYF. As DNA, the CDR3 is TGCGCCGGCAGCTTGACTATTTTCCAGGAGGACTCCTACGAGCAGTACTTC.

The rearrangement links TRBV28 to TRBJ1-5; no reliable D call. Germline-derived CDR1 and CDR2 are MDHEN and SYDVKM. CDR3 length: 17 residues. The germline V and J ends were trimmed by 3 bases and 0 bases, with 15 bases remaining between them. The CDR3 protein is CASSFSPSAPSNQPQHF. CDR3 nucleotides: TGTGCCAGCAGTTTTTCTCCCTCGGCACCTAGCAATCAGCCCCAGCATTTT.

As concerns this clone: At the DNA level, this CDR3 is encoded by other sequences in the same sample as well. V is TRBV2 and J is TRBJ1-1, with D perhaps matching TRBD1 (6 bases). The CDR3 contains 13 residues. From germline, CDR1 is SNHLY and CDR2 FYNNEI. The V and J ends lost 4 bases and 4 bases respectively, with 10 bases between them. The CDR3 DNA sequence: TGTGCCAGCAGTGGAGGGGGTACCACTGAAGCTTTCTTT. It codes for CASSGGGTTEAFF.

The rearrangement joins TRBV27 to TRBJ2-3; 9 nucleotides match TRBD1. Unmatched junction bases numbered 6, after V lost 3 bases and J lost 5 bases. From germline, CDR1 is MNHEY and CDR2 SMNVEV (reference sequence). The length of the CDR3 is 15 residues. For the CDR3, the DNA is TGTGCCAGCAGTTTGGGACAGGGTAGAGGAGATACGCAGTATTTT. Residues: CASSLGQGRGDTQYF.

This chain joins TRBV28 and TRBJ1-2, with unresolved D. Deletions cut 6 bases from V and 2 bases from J, with 13 bases between. From germline, CDR1 is MDHEN and CDR2 SYDVKM. CDR3 size: 14 residues. The CDR3 protein is CASRIAQTNYGYTF. DNA of the CDR3: TGTGCCAGCAGAATAGCACAGACCAACTATGGCTACACCTTC.

This clone was seen only once. The chain joins TRBV29-1 to TRBJ1-5; 10 bases are a match to TRBD1. V was clipped by 4 bases and J by 1 base; unmatched bases: 13. Germline assignment: CDR1 SQVTM and CDR2 ANQGSEA. The CDR3 sequence is 18 residues long. CDR3 amino acids: CSVVDRGSQGGSNQPQHF. The CDR3 nucleotides read TGCAGCGTTGTGGACAGGGGGAGTCAGGGGGGCAGCAATCAGCCCCAGCATTTT.